This entry lists 22 T cell receptor beta chains sequenced from one sample in a study of cytomegalovirus exposure and HLA in healthy donors. TCRdb's copy holds only in-frame clones and misses some; the assay was immunoSEQ multiplex PCR. This table holds 100,000 to 150,000 clones, 75% to 90% found once. Material for sequencing was PBMCs. The receptors originated from a woman aged 18-29 years in good health and CMV-seronegative.

The V gene is TRBV10-3, the J gene TRBJ1-2; tentative D call: TRBD1 (6 bases). The V gene's germline CDR1 is ENHRY and CDR2 SYGVKD. The CDR3 runs to 15 residues. Trimming stripped 8 bases from V and 1 base from J, with 17 bases between. This chain's CDR3 is CAILAGGALNYGYTF. The CDR3 bases are TGTGCCATCCTCGCCGGGGGGGCCCTTAACTATGGCTACACCTTC.

The rearrangement uses TRBV11-2 and TRBJ1-2, with 8 bases aligning to TRBD1. CDR1 and CDR2 (germline): SGHAT, FQNNGV. The CDR3 sequence is 14 residues long. V trimming: 2 bases; J trimming: 8 bases; junction bases outside the gene matches: 7. CDR3 nucleotides: TGTGCCAGCAGCTTACCCTGGACAGGGAGAGGCTACACCTTC. Translation gives CASSLPWTGRGYTF.

V usage is TRBV5-1 and J usage is TRBJ1-2; TRBD1 matches at 9 bases. CDR1 is SGHRS and CDR2 is YFSETQ in the germline V gene. Trimming cost V 8 bases and J 4 bases; bases outside gene matches: 9. CDR3 length: 14 amino acids. CDR3 region: CASRSTGGIYGYTF. The CDR3 nucleotides read TGCGCCAGTCGGAGTACAGGGGGCATCTATGGCTACACCTTC.

V and J are TRBV5-1 and TRBJ2-2; 10 nucleotides line up with TRBD1. The J segment lost 6 bases and the V segment lost 2 bases, leaving 4 bases of the junction unmatched. Germline loops: CDR1 SGHRS, CDR2 YFSETQ. The CDR3 runs to 15 residues. This chain's CDR3 is CASSLRQGAAGELFF. In DNA, the CDR3 is TGCGCCAGCAGCTTACGACAGGGGGCGGCCGGGGAGCTGTTTTTT.

V gene TRBV6-5 combines with J gene TRBJ1-3, with D perhaps TRBD1 (6 bases). Germline CDR1 reads MNHEY; CDR2 reads SVGAGI. The CDR3 runs to 16 residues. The V gene lost 0 bases and the J gene lost 4 bases, with 13 bases spanning the gap. The CDR3 loop is CASSYSAGAQGNTIYF. CDR3 DNA sequence: TGTGCCAGCAGTTACTCAGCAGGGGCCCAGGGAAACACCATATATTTT.

The V call is TRBV5-1, the J call TRBJ2-5; TRBD2 matches at 10 bases. This CDR3 spans 15 amino acids. V dropped 4 bases and J dropped 7; count of bases not matched to a gene: 10. The germline V gene encodes CDR1 SGHRS and CDR2 YFSETQ. The CDR3 sequence: CASSLGSSGGGTQYF. DNA of the CDR3: TGCGCCAGCAGCCTGGGATCCAGCGGGGGGGGGACCCAGTACTTC.

The chain has TRBV6-5 and TRBJ2-7, with TRBD1 matching over 8 bases. This CDR3 contains 14 residues. The germline CDR1 and CDR2 sequences are MNHEY and SVGAGI. V trimming: 5 bases; J trimming: 2 bases; junction bases outside the gene matches: 5. The CDR3 sequence is CASSPQGGPYEQYF. Written as DNA, the CDR3 is TGTGCCAGCAGTCCACAGGGGGGCCCCTACGAGCAGTACTTC.

J is TRBJ1-5 and V is TRBV10-2, with D perhaps TRBD1 (6 bases). Between the trimmed V and J ends, which lost 8 bases and 11 bases, there was a span of 25 bases. The CDR3 has 15 residues. Germline V gene data show CDR1 as WSHSY and CDR2 as SAAADI. This CDR3 reads CASGDRDRPQRAQHF. CDR3 nucleotide sequence: TGCGCCAGCGGGGACCGCGACAGGCCCCAAAGGGCCCAGCATTTT.

The chain joins TRBV5-6 to TRBJ2-1; 10 bases agree with TRBD1. Germline loops: CDR1 SGHDT, CDR2 YYEEEE. The V segment lost 5 bases and the J segment 8 bases; nucleotides outside the gene matches: 10. This CDR3 has 15 amino acids. CDR3 residues: CASSTGQGTPYEQFF. The CDR3 DNA follows: TGTGCCAGCAGTACGGGACAGGGGACACCCTATGAGCAGTTCTTC. Together with reference TRBV5-6 and TRBJ2-1, the CDR3 gives the full variable domain: DAGVTQSPTHLIKTRGQQVTLRCSPKSGHDTVSWYQQALGQGPQFIFQYYEEEERQRGNFPDRFSGHQFPNYSSELNVNALLLGDSALYLCASSTGQGTPYEQFFGPGTRLTVL.

This sequence joins TRBV7-9 and TRBJ1-2; no firm D call. This CDR3 has 13 amino acids. CDR1 is SEHNR, CDR2 FQNEAQ, per germline (reference sequence). Trimming took off 3 bases at V and 5 bases at J, with 10 bases between the two ends. Here the CDR3 DNA reads TGTGCCAGCAGCTTTCTTGACTCGTATGGCTACACCTTC. It specifies CASSFLDSYGYTF.

The chain recombines TRBV2 with TRBJ1-1; maybe TRBD1 (5 bases). V was shortened by 6 bases and J by 0 bases, with 8 bases between the two germline ends. Germline loops: CDR1 SNHLY, CDR2 FYNNEI. The CDR3 has 13 amino acids. As DNA, the CDR3 is TGTGCCAGCAGCAGGGCGGTGAACACTGAAGCTTTCTTT. Residues: CASSRAVNTEAFF. Full variable domain (outside the CDR3, taken from reference TRBV2 and TRBJ1-1): EPEVTQTPSHQVTQMGQEVILRCVPISNHLYFYWYRQILGQKVEFLVSFYNNEISEKSEIFDDQFSVERPDGSNFTLKIRSTKLEDSAMYFCASSRAVNTEAFFGQGTRLTVV.

A single count supports this clone. This chain uses TRBV5-1 with TRBJ2-5; tentatively, D is TRBD2 (5 bases). Germline CDR1 and CDR2: SGHRS and YFSETQ. V lost 3 bases and J lost 4, with 25 bases in between. This CDR3 is built from 18 residues. The CDR3, as DNA: TGCGCCAGCAGCTCACTCCCAAGTGGGGTAGCGAGCAGAGAGACCCAGTACTTC. Its protein product is CASSSLPSGVASRETQYF.

This clone has more than one count but fewer than ten. The chain has TRBV6-5 and TRBJ1-2; 9 nucleotides line up with TRBD1. This CDR3 contains 15 residues. V shed 6 bases, J shed 5 bases, and the junction held 10 bases outside the gene matches. Germline V gene sequence: CDR1 MNHEY, CDR2 SVGAGI. As DNA, the CDR3 is TGTGCCAGCAGCCCGGGACAGGGCCTTACATATGGCTACACCTTC. Protein product: CASSPGQGLTYGYTF.

The chain uses TRBV6-5 and TRBJ2-1; D perhaps matches TRBD1 (5 bases). The length of the CDR3 is 15 residues. CDR1 MNHEY and CDR2 SVGAGI come from the germline V gene. V was trimmed by 3 bases and J by 2 bases, leaving 11 bases between them. The CDR3 DNA reads TGTGCCAGCAGTTATCAACAGGCCCCCTACAATGAGCAGTTCTTC. Amino acid sequence: CASSYQQAPYNEQFF.

J is TRBJ2-7 and V is TRBV5-1, with 7 nucleotides matching TRBD1. V lost 1 base to trimming and J lost 2 bases; unmatched junction nucleotides: 9. CDR3 length: 16 amino acids. The V gene's germline CDR1 is SGHRS and CDR2 YFSETQ. The CDR3: CASSLWGQSTPYEQYF. DNA for the CDR3: TGCGCCAGCAGCTTGTGGGGACAGTCGACTCCCTACGAGCAGTACTTC.

The chain has TRBV2 and TRBJ2-3; the D gene is possibly TRBD2 (6 bases). This CDR3 region has 19 residues. The germline gives CDR1 SNHLY, CDR2 FYNNEI. Trimming pared 4 bases from V and 6 bases from J, leaving 29 bases between. CDR3 nucleotide sequence: TGTGCCAGCAGTGGACGCCGTGGTTCCGAGGCGGGGAGAAGGGATACGCAGTATTTT. This gives the protein CASSGRRGSEAGRRDTQYF.

The chain is built from TRBV9 and TRBJ2-1; 9 nucleotides match TRBD2. This CDR3 has 19 amino acids. Germline lookup yields CDR1 SGDLS and CDR2 YYNGEE. With 0 bases clipped from V and 4 bases from J, the junction kept 14 bases outside the gene matches. CDR3 region: CASSVALKGGLAGYNEQFF. The CDR3 region has the DNA TGTGCCAGCAGCGTAGCCCTAAAGGGGGGGCTAGCGGGGTACAATGAGCAGTTCTTC.

V gene TRBV9 combines with J gene TRBJ2-7; D perhaps matches TRBD2 (6 bases). V lost 0 bases and J 3 bases, leaving 10 bases between the germline ends. This CDR3 is 14 amino acids long. The germline V gene encodes CDR1 SGDLS and CDR2 YYNGEE. The CDR3 region has the DNA TGTGCCAGCAGCGTAGGTTTGGGACTCTACGAGCAGTACTTC. Amino acids: CASSVGLGLYEQYF.

The V and J genes are TRBV7-2 and TRBJ2-5; 9 bases align to TRBD2. The J segment lost 2 bases and the V segment lost 5 bases, leaving 15 bases of the junction unmatched. The CDR3 consists of 18 residues. Germline V gives CDR1 SGHTA, CDR2 FQGNSA. CDR3 coding DNA: TGTGCCAGCAGCGCAGGCGGTATAGGGCTAGCGGGGCAAGAGACCCAGTACTTC. Translating gives CASSAGGIGLAGQETQYF.

V usage is TRBV5-6 and J usage is TRBJ1-2, with 8 positions matching TRBD1. CDR3 length: 15 amino acids. Per the germline V gene, CDR1 is SGHDT and CDR2 is YYEEEE. J was trimmed by 4 bases and V by 4 bases; bases with no gene match: 9. The CDR3 protein is CASSPQGVRGYGYTF. As DNA, the CDR3 is TGTGCCAGCAGCCCACAGGGGGTTCGGGGCTATGGCTACACCTTC.

The chain employs TRBV18 and TRBJ1-1; D call uncertain. The CDR3 extends over 15 amino acids. V was shortened by 6 bases and J by 1 base, with 15 bases between the two germline ends. Germline V gives CDR1 KGHSH, CDR2 LQKENI. CDR3 loop: CASSEGEGSNTEAFF. The CDR3 DNA reads TGTGCCAGCTCCGAAGGAGAGGGATCGAACACTGAAGCTTTCTTT.

This chain joins TRBV7-3 and TRBJ1-1; 9 bases are shared with TRBD1. V lost 5 bases, J lost 5 bases, and 12 bases stayed unmatched. Germline loops: CDR1 SGHTA, CDR2 FQGTGA. This CDR3 spans 16 amino acids. The DNA of the CDR3 is TGTGCCAGCAGCCCCTGGAGACAGGGGGGACAGACTGAAGCTTTCTTT. It yields the protein CASSPWRQGGQTEAFF.